The present T cell receptor (beta chain) was sequenced within a study of T cell responses to AZD1222 COVID-19 vaccine. Overall study findings and caveats: Within unmutated variant regions lay the reported targets of nearly half of spike-specific TCRs. The donor cohort was predominantly white British with a female majority, and clonal diversity may have been underestimated. Only six or seven AZD1222 recipients tested seropositive at baseline. Compared with day 0, the breadth and depth of the Spike-specific TCR repertoire rose significantly after two doses of AZD1222.

Trimming removed 3 bases from V and 5 bases from J, with 5 bases in between. The CDR3 consists of 11 residues. Per germline, CDR1 SGHDT and CDR2 YYEEEE. Comments on this clone: Its antigen is still unknown.

Assay: immunoSEQ multiplex PCR; the TCRdb copy retains only in-frame clones and omits some. The sample consists of fewer than 100,000 clones, 90% of them appearing once. The material sequenced was peripheral blood, taken on day 0 of AZD1222 vaccination. This receptor was obtained from an adult in good health. The chain carries TRBV5-6 and TRBJ1-2; D is ambiguous. CDR3 residues: CASSSGYGYTF. The CDR3 nucleotides read TGTGCCAGCAGCTCCGGGTATGGCTACACCTTC.